Below, 9 T cell receptor beta chains from the same sample are listed, as sequenced in a study of T cells in tumors after PD-1 blockade. Profiling relied on immunoSEQ multiplex PCR, and the TCRdb table lists in-frame clones only, not all of them. The sample comprises tens of thousands of clones, approximately 74% of which are singletons, and approximately 4.5% rests with the top ten. This specimen consisted of PBMCs, obtained after anti-PD-1 treatment. The source of these receptors is a human donor with basal cell carcinoma.

The CDR3 region is CASSSTGTGSIEQYF. The DNA of the CDR3 is TGTGCCAGCAGCTCTACCGGGACAGGGAGTATAGAGCAGTACTTC. The V call is TRBV6-5, the J call TRBJ2-7; 9 bases align to TRBD1. Germline lookup yields CDR1 MNHEY and CDR2 SVGAGI. V was pared by 6 bases and J by 7 bases, with 13 bases of the junction left unmatched. The CDR3 covers 15 residues.

This chain joins TRBV15 and TRBJ1-2, with TRBD1 matching 7 bases. The V and J ends lost 6 bases and 6 bases, in that order; junction bases with no gene match: 4. The CDR3 contains 12 residues. CDR1 LNHNV and CDR2 YYDKDF come from the germline V gene (reference sequence). For the CDR3, the DNA is TGTGCCACCAGAGACAGGGTGCATGGCTACACCTTC. Encoded protein: CATRDRVHGYTF. The variable domain in full, completed from reference TRBV15 and TRBJ1-2, reads DAMVIQNPRYQVTQFGKPVTLSCSQTLNHNVMYWYQQKSSQAPKLLFHYYDKDFNNEADTPDNFQSRRPNTSFCFLDIRSPGLGDTAMYLCATRDRVHGYTFGSGTRLTVV.

As DNA, the CDR3 is TGCGCCAGCAGCTTGGCGGGACTAGCGGCAGATACGCAGTATTTT. Amino acid sequence: CASSLAGLAADTQYF. This chain connects TRBV5-1 to TRBJ2-3; TRBD2 aligns across 11 bases. The J segment lost 4 bases and the V segment lost 0 bases, leaving 1 base of the junction unmatched. The CDR3 runs to 15 residues. Germline-derived CDR1 and CDR2 are SGHRS and YFSETQ.

The chain employs TRBV2 and TRBJ1-2, with D possibly being TRBD1 (5 bases). Germline V gene lookup returns CDR1 SNHLY and CDR2 FYNNEI. CDR3 length: 14 amino acids. V lost 4 bases, J lost 4 bases, and 13 bases lay in between. In nucleotides, the CDR3 is TGTGCCAGCAGTGGGGCAGGGACTTTCTATGGCTACACCTTC. Translation: CASSGAGTFYGYTF.

The chain carries TRBV2 and TRBJ1-5; perhaps TRBD1 as D (6 bases). Germline V lookup: CDR1 SNHLY, CDR2 FYNNEI. The CDR3 runs 14 residues. Trimming removed 6 bases at V and 6 bases at J, with 15 bases between. CDR3 DNA: TGTGCCAGCAGAGTAGCGGGGGGCCCTCAGCCCCAGCATTTT. This encodes CASRVAGGPQPQHF.

In this sample, this clone turned up once. The chain carries TRBV5-1 and TRBJ2-7; weak D call: TRBD2 (6 bases). The germline CDR1 and CDR2 sequences are SGHRS and YFSETQ. CDR3 length: 15 residues. The V and J ends lost 3 bases and 3 bases respectively, with 16 bases between them. For the CDR3, the DNA is TGCGCCAGCAGCTCGGGACTTTCCTCCAACTACGAGCAGTACTTC. Its translation: CASSSGLSSNYEQYF.

This chain connects TRBV12-5 to TRBJ2-5; no clear D. V lost 2 bases and J 3 bases, leaving 4 bases between the germline ends. The germline gives CDR1 LGHNT, CDR2 FRNRAP. The CDR3 length is 12 residues. The CDR3 bases are TGTGCTAGTGGTTTGTGGGAAGAGACCCAGTACTTC. It specifies CASGLWEETQYF.

The chain joins TRBV13 to TRBJ1-3; the D gene is possibly TRBD1 (6 bases). V gave up 4 bases and J gave up 5 bases, with 12 bases separating them. The CDR3 contains 14 residues. Germline values: CDR1 PRHDT, CDR2 FYEKMQ (reference sequence). DNA of the CDR3: TGTGCCAGCAGCTCACAGGGTTTTAGAAACACCATATATTTT. This sequence encodes CASSSQGFRNTIYF.

The V and J genes are TRBV7-9 and TRBJ2-1; the match to TRBD1 covers 7 bases. This CDR3 is built from 14 residues. V lost 5 bases, J lost 5 bases, and 6 bases stayed unmatched. Germline-derived CDR1 and CDR2 are SEHNR and FQNEAQ (reference sequence). As DNA, the CDR3 is TGTGCCAGCAGCCTCGACAGGGTGGACAATGAGCAGTTCTTC. Its translation is CASSLDRVDNEQFF. Variable domain in full (rest from reference TRBV7-9 and TRBJ2-1): DTGVSQNPRHKITKRGQNVTFRCDPISEHNRLYWYRQTLGQGPEFLTYFQNEAQLEKSRLLSDRFSAERPKGSFSTLEIQRTEQGDSAMYLCASSLDRVDNEQFFGPGTRLTVL.